This TCR beta chain was sequenced during a study of Ad26.COV2.S vaccination and SARS-CoV-2 variants (dated by TCRdb to the early 2020s). Background for the entire study: Vaccine-arm donors were drawn from COV1001, a multicentre, randomized, double-blind, placebo-controlled phase I-IIa trial of Ad26.COV2.S in healthy adults. The specificity and breadth of SARS-CoV-2-reactive T cell receptors after Ad26.COV2.S vaccination were assessed by TCRbeta repertoire sequencing. Trial participants were randomized into five groups of five, in which low-dose or high-dose Ad26.COV2.S was given once or twice, or placebo was given on both occasions. The TCR-sequenced set comprised around 30 samples: approximately 19 Ad26.COV2.S vaccine recipients, 5 placebo recipients and 8 SARS-CoV-2 convalescent individuals. Throughout the experiments and outcome assessment, investigators stayed blinded to trial group allocation. Ad26.COV2.S was given intramuscularly at 5x10^10 or 1x10^11 viral particles, as a single shot or as two shots 56 days apart. Overall results and qualifications from the work: Substantial breadth of spike-specific CD8+ and CD4+ T cell responses was reported after vaccination. Spike-specific TCR breadth was higher in Ad26.COV2.S recipients than in placebo recipients (P = 0.0014). Vaccine and placebo recipients had similar non-spike TCR breadth, a finding consistent with the vaccine containing only spike. The study lacked the statistical power to compare responses across vaccine doses or regimens. The authors noted that total T cell responses may have been underestimated by the TCR breadth and depth analyses.

The CDR3 goes from the cysteine to the phenylalanine over 15 residues. Only the CDR3 part of the read is kept: 45 bases, read in frame from the first base. Sequences SGHTA (CDR1) and FQGNSA (CDR2) are obtained from the germline V gene. V ends up 3 bases short and J 0 bases short, with an unmatched junction base count of 2. The immunoSEQ Assay was the method used to sequence TCRbeta CDR3 regions. After extraction, genomic DNA underwent amplification by bias-controlled multiplex PCR, followed by high-throughput sequencing. As for the original processing: To quantify the absolute abundance of every unique TCRbeta CDR3 region, sequences were collapsed and filtered. T cell fraction was estimated by normalizing TCRbeta template counts to usable DNA, with usable DNA measured through amplification of reference genes found in all nucleated cells. Repertoire TCRs were annotated as SARS-CoV-2-specific when V gene, CDR3 amino acid sequence and J gene were exactly matched to a known reactive TCR set. MIRA supplied the reference SARS-CoV-2 TCR set, which was filtered for enrichment in COVID-19-positive ImmuneCODE repertoires so that public or cross-reactive TCRs were removed. Based on the MIRA antigens, annotated TCRs were further analysed at the level of specific ORF or position within ORF. Breadth was defined as annotated unique rearrangements over total unique productive rearrangements; depth was the summed frequency of those rearrangements. TCR breadth was compared between groups using two-sided Wilcoxon rank-sum tests. TCRdb holds this immuneACCESS table with in-frame rearrangements only. Some clones are missing; in checked studies, unresolved V genes explain under half, and the rest has no known cause. V and J calls and clone size are given by that table; D and trimming were obtained from the DNA. The sample profile shows hundreds of thousands of clones; roughly 90% of them were found once. The ten largest clonotypes hold around 1.4% of the sample.

As to this clone: Its cognate antigen has yet to be identified. Base qualities are not provided; no much larger clone lies one nucleotide away.

This specimen's treatment or condition label, per the study, means: 15 to 20 received Ad26.COV2.S at low or high dose, single or two shots; 5 received placebo; per-sample allocation not given. For vaccine and placebo recipients, repertoires were sequenced using samples collected on day 63 after the first injection. Cohort 1b enrolled 25 to 30 adults aged 18-55 years at a single site in Boston, USA, between 29 July and 7 August 2020. As a vaccine, Ad26.COV2.S was a replication-incompetent adenovirus type 26 vector that expressed a prefusion-stabilized SARS-CoV-2 spike protein derived from the original Wuhan strain.

This TCR was sampled from a person between 18 and 60 years old who received the Ad26.COV2.S COVID-19 vaccine or a placebo. This sample comprised peripheral blood, obtained in a trial of Ad26.COV2.S vaccine versus placebo. The rearrangement joined TRBV7-2 to TRBJ2-3, with 8 central nucleotides matching TRBD2. The bases read TGTGCCAGCAGCTTTAGCGGGACGAGCACAGATACGCAGTATTTT. It is translated as CASSFSGTSTDTQYF.